Below are 30 T cell receptor beta chains sequenced from a single sample in a study of Ad26.COV2.S vaccination and SARS-CoV-2 variants (dated by TCRdb to 2020 to 2023). The intended sense of this specimen's treatment or condition label: 15 to 20 received Ad26.COV2.S at low or high dose, single or two shots; about five received placebo; per-sample allocation not given. For vaccine and placebo recipients, repertoires were sequenced using samples collected on day 63 after the first injection. The library relied on the immunoSEQ multiplex PCR assay. TCRdb provides this immuneACCESS table in a form limited to in-frame rearrangements. Some clones are lacking; in checked studies, under half of them reflect an unresolved V gene, and why the rest are absent is not known. The sample table contains around 320,000 clones; only one count was recorded for more than 75% of them. Roughly 3.6% of the sample comes from the top ten.

The sequencing here drew on peripheral blood, taken in a trial of Ad26.COV2.S vaccine versus placebo. These receptors were taken from a person aged 18-60 years who received the Ad26.COV2.S COVID-19 vaccine or a placebo.

This chain links TRBV4-3 with TRBJ2-5; D may be TRBD1 or TRBD2 (5 bases each). The CDR3 is 14 amino acids. Germline V gene sequence: CDR1 LGHNA, CDR2 YSLEER. V lost 5 bases to trimming and J lost 5 bases, with 15 bases between them. CDR3 nucleotides: TGCGCCAGCAGCTATACCCAGGGAGACGAGACCCAGTACTTC. It specifies CASSYTQGDETQYF.

This clone was recorded only once. This chain joins TRBV6-6 and TRBJ2-2; 9 bases match TRBD2. The germline V gene encodes CDR1 MNHNY and CDR2 SVGAGI (reference sequence). Trimming at V came to 0 bases and at J to 6 bases, leaving 5 bases not matched to a gene. This CDR3 has 16 residues. CDR3 protein: CASSYSGGGAAGELFF. Here the CDR3 DNA reads TGTGCCAGCAGTTACTCTGGCGGGGGGGCCGCCGGGGAGCTGTTTTTT.

This chain uses TRBV4-1 with TRBJ2-3, with 8 bases fitting TRBD2. Germline assignment: CDR1 MGHRA and CDR2 YSYEKL. V lost 0 bases, J lost 4 bases, and 9 bases stayed unmatched. The CDR3 is made up of 17 amino acids. Written as DNA, the CDR3 is TGCGCCAGCAGCCAAGATTGGCGGGGGGCCGGGTCAGATACGCAGTATTTT. Amino acid sequence: CASSQDWRGAGSDTQYF.

This chain links TRBV6-6 with TRBJ2-5; 10 bases agree with TRBD2. CDR1 and CDR2 (germline): MNHNY, SVGAGI (reference sequence). The length of the CDR3 is 15 residues. After removal of 7 bases from V and 2 bases from J, the junction contained 7 bases not matched to a gene. Written as DNA, the CDR3 is TGTGCCAGCACCTATAGCGGGGGGTTACAAGAGACCCAGTACTTC. As protein: CASTYSGGLQETQYF.

V and J are TRBV4-2 and TRBJ1-1; D gene ambiguous. Trimming took 4 bases from V and 2 from J, leaving 11 bases between them. The CDR3 is made up of 14 amino acids. The germline gives CDR1 LGHNA, CDR2 YNFKEQ. This CDR3 is CASSLATLNTEAFF. In DNA form, the CDR3 reads TGTGCCAGCAGCCTCGCGACACTCAACACTGAAGCTTTCTTT.

This clone was seen only once. The V and J genes are TRBV15 and TRBJ1-4, with D possibly being TRBD1 (6 bases). The CDR3 sequence is 19 residues long. V was clipped by 1 base and J by 7 bases, with 25 bases between them. From germline, CDR1 is LNHNV and CDR2 YYDKDF (reference sequence). In nucleotides, the CDR3 is TGTGCCACCAGCAGAGCCATAGGGGCGGGGGGCGGTGGAGGTGAAAAACTGTTTTTT. Translating it yields CATSRAIGAGGGGGEKLFF. Variable domain in full (rest from reference TRBV15 and TRBJ1-4): DAMVIQNPRYQVTQFGKPVTLSCSQTLNHNVMYWYQQKSSQAPKLLFHYYDKDFNNEADTPDNFQSRRPNTSFCFLDIRSPGLGDTAMYLCATSRAIGAGGGGGEKLFFGSGTQLSVL.

The sample holds a few counts of this clone. The chain has TRBV5-1 and TRBJ1-2, with 7 bases aligning to TRBD1. This CDR3 region has 12 residues. Germline V gives CDR1 SGHRS, CDR2 YFSETQ. V shed 6 bases and J 8 bases; nucleotides not matched to a gene: 7. The CDR3 DNA reads as TGCGCCAGCACCGAGGGGGCGAAGGGCTACACCTTC. This sequence encodes CASTEGAKGYTF.

V usage is TRBV6-6 and J usage is TRBJ1-1, with TRBD1 identical over 7 bases. CDR1 is MNHNY, CDR2 SVGAGI, per germline (reference sequence). Trimming cost V 5 bases and J 6 bases; bases outside gene matches: 12. This CDR3 comprises 15 residues. DNA for the CDR3: TGTGCCAGCAGTCACGGACAGGTTACGCTGGCTGAAGCTTTCTTT. Translated, it gives CASSHGQVTLAEAFF.

This sequence joins TRBV29-1 and TRBJ2-1; D is ambiguous. The CDR3 contains 13 residues. The V end was cut by 7 bases, the J end by 3 bases, with 13 bases between. CDR1 and CDR2 (germline): SQVTM, ANQGSEA. In DNA form, the CDR3 reads TGCAGCGCCCCGAGGAATGTCTACAATGAGCAGTTCTTC. Translating gives CSAPRNVYNEQFF.

V gene TRBV5-1 combines with J gene TRBJ1-6; TRBD1 matches 7 bases. Germline V lookup: CDR1 SGHRS, CDR2 YFSETQ. The CDR3 runs to 17 residues. J was trimmed by 7 bases and V by 4 bases; bases with no gene match: 14. CDR3 in DNA: TGCGCCAGCAGCGATCTTCCGGGACAGAGGGTCAATTCACCCCTCCACTTT. The encoded protein is CASSDLPGQRVNSPLHF.

This clone was found once. The chain recombines TRBV5-1 with TRBJ2-7; D uncertain. Germline V lookup: CDR1 SGHRS, CDR2 YFSETQ. CDR3 length: 12 amino acids. Trimming left V 0 bases short and J 7 bases short, with 8 bases between. The CDR3 is CASSLVAGEQYF. For the CDR3, the DNA is TGCGCCAGCAGCTTGGTTGCTGGGGAGCAGTACTTC.

The chain links TRBV3-1 (or the pseudogene TRBV3-2) to TRBJ1-3, with 7 bases fitting TRBD1. The germline CDR1 and CDR2 sequences are LGHDT and YNNKEL (reference sequence). Unmatched junction bases numbered 9, after V lost 3 bases and J lost 4 bases. This CDR3 spans 16 amino acids. This CDR3 is CASSQIRQGPGNTIYF. In nucleotides, the CDR3 is TGTGCCAGCAGCCAGATCCGACAGGGTCCCGGAAACACCATATATTTT.

This chain's CDR3 is CAISDTGLVSNQPQHF. The CDR3, as DNA: TGTGCCATCAGTGATACAGGGCTGGTGAGCAATCAGCCCCAGCATTTT. This chain uses TRBV10-3 with TRBJ1-5; tentatively, D is TRBD1 (6 bases). This CDR3 is built from 16 residues. V gave up 3 bases and J gave up 1 base, with 13 bases separating them. Germline values: CDR1 ENHRY, CDR2 SYGVKD.

The sample holds a few counts of this clone. The chain has TRBV30 and TRBJ2-3; D ambiguous. The CDR3 spans 11 residues. Trimming stripped 5 bases from V and 6 bases from J, with 9 bases between. Germline CDR1 and CDR2: GTSNPN and SVGIG (reference sequence). As DNA, the CDR3 is TGTGCCTGGGGGGTTTATGATACGCAGTATTTT. Protein sequence: CAWGVYDTQYF.

This clone turned up a few times. The chain combines TRBV7-2 with TRBJ1-5; possible D gene TRBD1, 6 bases. Germline lookup yields CDR1 SGHTA and CDR2 FQGNSA. This CDR3 has 14 residues. The V gene lost 5 bases and the J gene lost 2 bases, with 10 bases spanning the gap. In nucleotides, the CDR3 is TGTGCCAGCAGCGCCCGACAGGGCAATCAGCCCCAGCATTTT. Protein: CASSARQGNQPQHF.

J is TRBJ1-4 and V is TRBV6-5; D not certain. Germline loops: CDR1 MNHEY, CDR2 SVGAGI. The CDR3 consists of 14 residues. Trimming cost V 6 bases and J 0 bases, with 8 bases left between them. Here the CDR3 DNA reads TGTGCCAGCAGCCGCATTACAACTAATGAAAAACTGTTTTTT. This codes for CASSRITTNEKLFF.

The CDR3 reads CSVVMDSDEYGYTF. The CDR3 region has the DNA TGCAGCGTTGTGATGGACAGCGATGAGTATGGCTACACCTTC. The J gene is TRBJ1-2, the V gene TRBV29-1; perhaps TRBD1 as D (6 bases). Looked up from germline, CDR1 is SQVTM and CDR2 is ANQGSEA. The CDR3 length is 14 residues. Trimming stripped 4 bases from V and 5 bases from J, with 17 bases between.

V is TRBV7-6 and J is TRBJ1-2; TRBD1 matches at 10 bases. CDR1 SGHVS and CDR2 FNYEAQ come from the germline V gene. V lost 5 bases, J lost 2 bases, and 14 bases stayed unmatched. The CDR3 runs 18 residues. CDR3 nucleotides: TGTGCCAGCAGCCCTATCCTTGTGCCGGGACAGGGGAACTATGGCTACACCTTC. As protein: CASSPILVPGQGNYGYTF.

The rearrangement joins TRBV27 to TRBJ1-1; 7 bases line up with TRBD1. The CDR3 is 16 residues long. CDR1 and CDR2 (germline): MNHEY, SMNVEV (reference sequence). The V segment lost 7 bases and the J segment 0 bases; nucleotides outside the gene matches: 11. DNA for the CDR3: TGTGCCAGCATGCTCCCTCACAGGGGAATGAACACTGAAGCTTTCTTT. This codes for CASMLPHRGMNTEAFF.

The chain couples TRBV11-3 to TRBJ2-3; D is tentatively TRBD1 or TRBD2 (7 bases each). The CDR3 is 16 residues long. CDR1 SGHNT and CDR2 YENEEA come from the germline V gene. Trimming left V 5 bases short and J 5 bases short, with 20 bases between. CDR3 sequence reads: CASSPGGGRRIDTQYF. The CDR3 nucleotides read TGTGCCAGCAGCCCAGGGGGGGGAAGAAGGATAGATACGCAGTATTTT.

V is TRBV6-5 and J is TRBJ1-6; 7 bases agree with TRBD1. The CDR3 totals 16 residues. J gave up 7 bases and V 0 bases, and 6 bases lay outside the gene matches. Germline V gives CDR1 MNHEY, CDR2 SVGAGI. CDR3 DNA sequence: TGTGCCAGCAGTTACTCGTCGACAGGGAAGAATTCACCCCTCCACTTT. Translation gives CASSYSSTGKNSPLHF.

The chain couples TRBV5-6 to TRBJ1-3; D is undetermined. The germline V gene encodes CDR1 SGHDT and CDR2 YYEEEE. The CDR3 extends over 17 amino acids. Trimming took off 1 base at V and 0 bases at J, with 14 bases between the two ends. DNA for the CDR3: TGTGCCAGCAGCTTGCGCGGCAGGACTAGCTCTGGAAACACCATATATTTT. Residues: CASSLRGRTSSGNTIYF.

The chain uses TRBV2 and TRBJ1-1; TRBD1 aligns across 8 bases. This CDR3 is 18 amino acids long. V dropped 6 bases and J dropped 2; count of bases not matched to a gene: 17. Germline-derived CDR1 and CDR2 are SNHLY and FYNNEI. The DNA of the CDR3 is TGTGCCAGCAGCGACCAGGGACAGGTTCGGGGACTCAACACTGAAGCTTTCTTT. The encoded protein is CASSDQGQVRGLNTEAFF.

The sample holds one count of this clone. The V gene is TRBV7-9, the J gene TRBJ2-1; D not certain. The CDR3 totals 12 residues. Between the trimmed V and J ends, which lost 5 bases and 6 bases, there was a span of 8 bases. The germline CDR1 and CDR2 sequences are SEHNR and FQNEAQ (reference sequence). For the CDR3, the DNA is TGTGCCAGCAGCCCCAGGCCCAATGAGCAGTTCTTC. This gives the protein CASSPRPNEQFF.

The CDR3: CASSISENYGYTF. DNA of the CDR3: TGTGCCAGCAGTATTTCCGAAAACTATGGCTACACCTTC. The rearrangement links TRBV6-2 or TRBV6-3 to TRBJ1-2; D remains ambiguous. Germline CDR1 MNHEY, CDR2 SVGEGT. This CDR3 is built from 13 residues. V lost 5 bases and J lost 2, with 9 bases in between.

Here the CDR3 DNA reads TGTGCCAGCAGCCGTACTAGCGGGGCTAGCACAGATACGCAGTATTTT. Amino acid sequence: CASSRTSGASTDTQYF. The chain is built from TRBV7-6 and TRBJ2-3; 10 nucleotides agree with TRBD2. V lost 5 bases, J lost 0 bases, and 5 bases stayed unmatched. The CDR3 covers 16 residues. The germline gives CDR1 SGHVS, CDR2 FNYEAQ. The full variable domain, rest sourced from reference TRBV7-6 and TRBJ2-3, is GAGVSQSPRYKVTKRGQDVALRCDPISGHVSLYWYRQALGQGPEFLTYFNYEAQQDKSGLPNDRFSAERPEGSISTLTIQRTEQRDSAMYRCASSRTSGASTDTQYFGPGTRLTVL.

This chain links TRBV5-1 with TRBJ1-1, with TRBD1 identical over 7 bases. Trimming took 0 bases from V and 1 from J; bases not matched to a gene: 3. The CDR3 is made up of 15 amino acids. Germline CDR1 is SGHRS and CDR2 is YFSETQ. The DNA for the CDR3 is TGCGCCAGCAGCTTGGTGCGGACAGGGAACACTGAAGCTTTCTTT. Its protein product is CASSLVRTGNTEAFF.

The gene calls are TRBV7-9 and TRBJ1-1; D is possibly TRBD1 (5 bases). The CDR3 is 14 residues long. Trimming took off 1 base at V and 4 bases at J, with 10 bases between the two ends. Germline lookup yields CDR1 SEHNR and CDR2 FQNEAQ (reference sequence). The CDR3 DNA follows: TGTGCCAGCAGCTTAGAAGTCAGGGCCACTGAAGCTTTCTTT. Residues: CASSLEVRATEAFF. Full variable domain (missing parts from reference TRBV7-9 and TRBJ1-1): DTGVSQNPRHKITKRGQNVTFRCDPISEHNRLYWYRQTLGQGPEFLTYFQNEAQLEKSRLLSDRFSAERPKGSFSTLEIQRTEQGDSAMYLCASSLEVRATEAFFGQGTRLTVV.

The V call is TRBV5-1, the J call TRBJ1-3; a possible D gene is TRBD1 (6 bases). The CDR3 is made up of 16 amino acids. CDR1 and CDR2 from the germline V gene are SGHRS and YFSETQ. Trimming took 0 bases from V and 0 from J, leaving 10 bases between them. CDR3 amino acids: CASSLGGQNSGNTIYF. DNA of the CDR3: TGCGCCAGCAGCTTGGGGGGACAAAACTCTGGAAACACCATATATTTT.

The rearrangement uses TRBV7-2 and TRBJ2-3; the match to TRBD2 covers 9 bases. CDR1 is SGHTA, CDR2 FQGNSA, per germline. The CDR3 covers 16 residues. With 3 bases clipped from V and 2 bases from J, the junction kept 6 bases outside the gene matches. The CDR3 is CASSLTGTSLTDTQYF. CDR3 nucleotide sequence: TGTGCCAGCAGCTTGACCGGGACTAGCCTCACAGATACGCAGTATTTT.